These 6 T cell receptor beta chains were sequenced from one sample in a study of persistence of HIV-infected CD4 T cells (TCRdb year 2020). These receptors' targets are unknown. The immunoSEQ hsTCRB assay version 4, run in survey mode, was used to sequence TCRbeta repertoires from genomic DNA. Imported from immuneACCESS, the table was reduced by TCRdb to in-frame sequences with V and J called. These copies leave out some clones; in studies compared against another copy, an unresolved V gene accounts for under half, and the cause of the remainder is not known. The sample has more than 45,000 clones on record, 70% to 80% of them singletons. The ten largest clones add up to 3% of the sample. Reading the label with the study, this specimen's treatment or condition is: suppressive antiretroviral therapy. Lysates of CMV-infected fibroblasts at approximately 9.6 ug/mL were used to stimulate the cells. Memory CD4+ T cells that did not respond, being CD40L-negative, CD69-negative and CD45RO-high, were sorted as memory populations depleted of antigen-responding cells.

Sequencing used CD4+ T cells sorted from PBMCs after approximately 19-hour stimulation, obtained from a patient who received antiretroviral therapy. Interpreted using the paper, the cell subset or site label stands for: CD40L-CD69- CD45RO-high memory CD4 T cells not responding to CMV lysate. These receptors came from an adult man with HIV who was CMV-seropositive.

The CDR3 sequence: CASTGDPRTDTQYF. CDR3 nucleotides: TGTGCCAGTACAGGGGACCCCCGCACAGATACGCAGTATTTT. V gene TRBV19 combines with J gene TRBJ2-3, with TRBD1 as a possible D gene (6 bases). Between the trimmed V and J ends, which lost 7 bases and 1 base, there was a span of 12 bases. The germline CDR1 and CDR2 sequences are LNHDA and SQIVND (reference sequence). The CDR3 has 14 residues.

The chain has TRBV2 and TRBJ1-5; the match to TRBD1 covers 9 bases. Trimming cost V 9 bases and J 2 bases; bases outside gene matches: 8. Germline V gene data show CDR1 as SNHLY and CDR2 as FYNNEI. The CDR3 is 15 amino acids. The CDR3 DNA reads as TGTGCCAGTACACAGGGGGCGCCGGGCAATCAGCCCCAGCATTTT. Its protein is CASTQGAPGNQPQHF.

This clone has only a few counts. The chain employs TRBV19 and TRBJ1-1, with D unclear. V gave up 7 bases and J gave up 1 base, with 13 bases separating them. Germline CDR1 is LNHDA and CDR2 is SQIVND (reference sequence). The CDR3 contains 14 residues. The CDR3 coding sequence is TGTGCCAGTACCGTAGGCAGACGGAACACTGAAGCTTTCTTT. It encodes CASTVGRRNTEAFF.

This clone was counted a few times. The chain is built from TRBV7-6 and TRBJ1-6, with D perhaps TRBD1 (5 bases). The germline V gene has CDR1 SGHVS and CDR2 FNYEAQ. This CDR3 has 15 residues. V lost 1 base and J lost 5, with 9 bases in between. The CDR3 DNA sequence: TGTGCCAGCAGCTTAGTGGGACCGAATAATTCACCCCTCCACTTT. Translating it yields CASSLVGPNNSPLHF.

The chain employs TRBV30 and TRBJ2-7; no clear D gene. Trimming took off 3 bases at V and 4 bases at J, with 7 bases between the two ends. The CDR3 has 11 residues. Germline CDR1 is GTSNPN and CDR2 is SVGIG (reference sequence). CDR3 in DNA: TGTGCCTGGAGGTTACGGTACGAGCAGTACTTC. It translates to CAWRLRYEQYF.

CDR3 residues: CASSLRGGYTF. The CDR3, as DNA: TGTGCCAGCAGTTTAAGGGGCGGCTACACCTTC. The chain recombines TRBV12-3 or TRBV12-4 with TRBJ1-2; a possible D gene is TRBD1 (5 bases). The CDR3 length is 11 residues. The V end lost 2 bases, the J end lost 8 bases, and 6 bases lay between the germline ends.